The rows below give T cell receptor beta chains drawn from one sample of a study of cytomegalovirus exposure and HLA in healthy donors. Libraries were prepared by immunoSEQ multiplex PCR; TCRdb keeps only in-frame clonotypes and omits some of them. The sample includes fewer than 150,000 clones, 77% of them seen just once. Input material: PBMCs. Every receptor here comes from a human donor in good health. The conserved cysteine and the conserved F or W are not part of the CDR3 here. A D gene is named only where the DNA matches it firmly. Size values are once, few and many counts, or a class for expanded clones, and some rows have none.

d_gene | j_gene | v_gene | abundance | CDR3aa
- | TRBJ1-5 | TRBV28 | - | ASRTPGGQPQH
- | TRBJ1-3 | TRBV7-9 | - | ASSLNWSGKRNTIY
- | TRBJ2-6 | TRBV19 | few | ASQRSGANVLT
TRBD1 | TRBJ1-1 | TRBV18 | - | ASSPQGQGTEAF
- | TRBJ2-4 | TRBV9 | - | ASSENGLANIQY
- | - | TRBV12-1 | - | ASSFGRRAYEQY
TRBD1 | TRBJ1-2 | TRBV19 | - | ASSLDRGYGYT
TRBD2 | TRBJ2-1 | TRBV10-3 | - | AISESPGLAGGNNEQF
TRBD1 | TRBJ2-4 | TRBV11-2 | - | ASRQGWGAKNIQY
- | TRBJ1-5 | TRBV7-9 | - | ASSLEGAAGGNQPQH
- | TRBJ2-4 | TRBV25-1 | once | ASSEQGNIQY
- | TRBJ2-1 | TRBV5-1 | - | ASSAGQYNEQF
TRBD2 | TRBJ2-2 | TRBV6-1 | - | ASRPTSKPGELF
TRBD1 | TRBJ1-2 | TRBV6-5 | - | ASSPWTGVVYGYT
- | TRBJ1-2 | TRBV19 | once | ASSSWGGGGNYGYT
TRBD1 | TRBJ2-3 | TRBV4-1 | - | ASSQRQGVQSTDTQY
TRBD2 | TRBJ2-7 | TRBV7-2 | - | ASSFGTSGYEQY
TRBD1 | TRBJ2-1 | TRBV4-1 | - | ASSQYWPDRVLDNEQF
TRBD1 | TRBJ2-1 | TRBV6-6 | - | ASSPGTGRYNEQF
TRBD2 | TRBJ2-3 | TRBV5-4 | - | ASSPRLAGAPDTQY
TRBD2 | TRBJ2-3 | TRBV9 | - | ASSVAAGGNTDTQY
- | TRBJ2-1 | TRBV11-3 | - | ASSLDSTRDNEQF
- | TRBJ2-2 | TRBV28 | - | ASKMGAGANTGELF
TRBD1 | TRBJ2-4 | TRBV28 | - | ASSQTGAGNIQY
TRBD1 | TRBJ2-1 | TRBV9 | - | ASSSDRGGLGEQF
- | TRBJ1-2 | TRBV19 | - | ASSISTSYGYT
- | TRBJ2-5 | TRBV5-1 | once | ASSFGFSGGETQY
TRBD2 | TRBJ2-1 | TRBV7-2 | - | ASRGTSGSWNEQF
- | TRBJ1-1 | TRBV5-1 | - | ASTLVVGTEAF
- | TRBJ1-3 | TRBV10-1 | - | ASSDGSSGNTIY
- | TRBJ2-5 | TRBV6-5 | few | ASSPGGETQY
TRBD1 | TRBJ2-7 | TRBV23-1 | - | ASSQAWDRDSTYEQY
- | TRBJ2-1 | TRBV15 | few | ATSRGADSYNEQF
- | TRBJ2-1 | TRBV9 | - | ASSVVYNEQF
- | TRBJ1-4 | TRBV5-1 | - | ASSFGQGNEKLF
- | TRBJ1-1 | TRBV6-6 | - | ASSGQGRYEAF
- | TRBJ2-1 | TRBV11-3 | once | ASSVSGPPF
TRBD2 | TRBJ2-1 | TRBV29-1 | few | SVGGLAGHYNEQF
- | TRBJ2-3 | TRBV6-4 | medium-sized | ASSDRGTDTQY
TRBD2 | TRBJ2-3 | TRBV19 | - | ASSSSGSWSDTQY
- | TRBJ2-3 | TRBV2 | - | ASSGAGTDTQY
- | TRBJ1-2 | TRBV2 | - | ASSEPGRVGYT
- | TRBJ2-7 | TRBV7-2 | - | ASSLARDSGEQY
TRBD2 | TRBJ2-7 | TRBV14 | - | ASSQSRGSRGLAGSYEQY